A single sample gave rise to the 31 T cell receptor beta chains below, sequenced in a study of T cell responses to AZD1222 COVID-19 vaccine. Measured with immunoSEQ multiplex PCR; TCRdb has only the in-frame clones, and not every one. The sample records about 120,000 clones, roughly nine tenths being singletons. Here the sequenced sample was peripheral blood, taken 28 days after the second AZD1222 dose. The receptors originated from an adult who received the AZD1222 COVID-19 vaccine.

This CDR3 is CASSPVLGNQPQHF. The CDR3, as DNA: TGTGCCAGCAGCCCCGTCCTGGGCAATCAGCCCCAGCATTTT. This chain connects TRBV7-2 to TRBJ1-5; no clear D. Trimming pared 5 bases from V and 2 bases from J, leaving 10 bases between. This CDR3 has 14 amino acids. Germline V CDR1 and CDR2: SGHTA, FQGNSA.

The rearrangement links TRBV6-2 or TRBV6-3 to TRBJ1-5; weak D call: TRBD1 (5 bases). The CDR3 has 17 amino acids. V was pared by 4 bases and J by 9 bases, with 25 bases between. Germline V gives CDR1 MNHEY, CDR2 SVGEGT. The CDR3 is CASSSHTGTGLSGPQHF. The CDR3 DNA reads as TGTGCCAGCAGTTCACACACAGGCACCGGCTTATCAGGGCCCCAGCATTTT.

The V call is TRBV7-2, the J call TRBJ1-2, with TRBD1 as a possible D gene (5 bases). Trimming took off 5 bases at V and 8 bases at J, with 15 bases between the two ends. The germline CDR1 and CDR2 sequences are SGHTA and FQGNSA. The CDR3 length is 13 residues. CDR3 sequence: CASSPNSGNGYTF. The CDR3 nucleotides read TGTGCCAGCAGCCCCAACTCAGGGAACGGCTACACCTTC.

In DNA form, the CDR3 reads TGTGCGGTGCGGGACCTACCCCAAGAGACCCAGTACTTC. It codes for CAVRDLPQETQYF. This rearrangement joins TRBV6-5 to TRBJ2-5, with D perhaps TRBD2 (6 bases). Germline lookup yields CDR1 MNHEY and CDR2 SVGAGI. This CDR3 region has 13 residues.

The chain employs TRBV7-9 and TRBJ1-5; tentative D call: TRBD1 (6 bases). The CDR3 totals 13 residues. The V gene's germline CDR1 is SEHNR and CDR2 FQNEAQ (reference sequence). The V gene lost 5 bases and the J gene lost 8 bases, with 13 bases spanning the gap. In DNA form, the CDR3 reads TGTGCCAGCAGCCGGACAGCCGCGGAGCCCCAGCATTTT. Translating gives CASSRTAAEPQHF.

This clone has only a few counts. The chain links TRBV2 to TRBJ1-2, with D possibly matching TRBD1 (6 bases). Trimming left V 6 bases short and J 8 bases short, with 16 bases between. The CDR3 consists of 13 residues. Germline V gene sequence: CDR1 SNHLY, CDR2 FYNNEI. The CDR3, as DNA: TGTGCCAGCAGCACGGACAGAACGGGAGGCTACACCTTC. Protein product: CASSTDRTGGYTF.

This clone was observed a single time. CDR3 nucleotide sequence: TGTGCCAGCAGTCAGACAGAGAGCTACACCTTC. Its protein product is CASSQTESYTF. The chain carries TRBV28 and TRBJ1-2; possibly TRBD1 for D (5 bases). CDR3 length: 11 residues. V gave up 5 bases and J gave up 9 bases, with 10 bases separating them. From germline, CDR1 is MDHEN and CDR2 SYDVKM.

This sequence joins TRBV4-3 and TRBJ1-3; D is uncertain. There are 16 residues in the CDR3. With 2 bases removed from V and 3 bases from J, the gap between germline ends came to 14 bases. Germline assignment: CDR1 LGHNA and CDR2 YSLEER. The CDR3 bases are TGCGCCAGCAGCCAAAGGGTCGGGGTAGGTGGAAACACCATATATTTT. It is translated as CASSQRVGVGGNTIYF.

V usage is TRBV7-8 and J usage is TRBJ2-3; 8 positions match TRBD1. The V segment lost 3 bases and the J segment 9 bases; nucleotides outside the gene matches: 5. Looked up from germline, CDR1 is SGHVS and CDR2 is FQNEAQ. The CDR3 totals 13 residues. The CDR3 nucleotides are TGTGCCAGCAGCTTTGGACAGGGCGGGACGCAGTATTTT. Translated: CASSFGQGGTQYF.

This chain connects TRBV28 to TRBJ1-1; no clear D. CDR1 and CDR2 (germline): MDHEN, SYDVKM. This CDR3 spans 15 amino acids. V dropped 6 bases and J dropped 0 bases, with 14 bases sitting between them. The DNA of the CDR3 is TGTGCCAGCAGACACACCGACCCTATGAACACTGAAGCTTTCTTT. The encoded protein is CASRHTDPMNTEAFF.

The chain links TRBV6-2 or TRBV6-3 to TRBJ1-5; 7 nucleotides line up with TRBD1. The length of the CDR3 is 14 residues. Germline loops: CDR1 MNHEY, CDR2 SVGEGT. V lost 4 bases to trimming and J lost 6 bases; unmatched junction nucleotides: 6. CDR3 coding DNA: TGTGCCAGCAGTTCGGACAGGCTTACTCAGCCCCAGCATTTT. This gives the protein CASSSDRLTQPQHF.

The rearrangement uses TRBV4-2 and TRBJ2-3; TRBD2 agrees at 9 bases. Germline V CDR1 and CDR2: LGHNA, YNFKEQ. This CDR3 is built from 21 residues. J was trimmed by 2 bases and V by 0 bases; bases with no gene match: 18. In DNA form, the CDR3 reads TGTGCCAGCAGCCAAGATGGCGCCGTCGGGGCTAGCGGGGCAAACACAGATACGCAGTATTTT. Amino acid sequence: CASSQDGAVGASGANTDTQYF.

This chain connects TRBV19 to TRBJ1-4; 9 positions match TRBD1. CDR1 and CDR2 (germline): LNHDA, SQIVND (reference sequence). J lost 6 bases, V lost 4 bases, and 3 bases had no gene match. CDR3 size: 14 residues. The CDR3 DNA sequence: TGTGCCAGTAGTACAACAGGGGGCTATGAAAAACTGTTTTTT. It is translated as CASSTTGGYEKLFF.

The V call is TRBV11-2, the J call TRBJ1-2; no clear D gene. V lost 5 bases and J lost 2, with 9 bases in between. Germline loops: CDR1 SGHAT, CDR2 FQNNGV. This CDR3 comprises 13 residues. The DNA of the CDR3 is TGTGCCAGCAGCGCTTCCCCCAACTATGGCTACACCTTC. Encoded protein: CASSASPNYGYTF.

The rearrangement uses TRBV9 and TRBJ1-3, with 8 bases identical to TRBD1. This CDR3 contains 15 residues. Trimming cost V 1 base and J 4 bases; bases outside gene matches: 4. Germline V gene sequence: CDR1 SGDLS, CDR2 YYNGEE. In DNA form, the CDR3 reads TGTGCCAGCAGCGTACAGGGGGCGGCCGGAAACACCATATATTTT. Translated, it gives CASSVQGAAGNTIYF.

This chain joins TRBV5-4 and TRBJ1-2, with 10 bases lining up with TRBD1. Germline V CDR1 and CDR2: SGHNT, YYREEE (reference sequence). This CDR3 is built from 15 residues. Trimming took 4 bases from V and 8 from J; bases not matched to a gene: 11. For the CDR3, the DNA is TGTGCCAGCAGCCCAGACCCGACAGGGGGCTGGGGCTACACCTTC. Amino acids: CASSPDPTGGWGYTF.

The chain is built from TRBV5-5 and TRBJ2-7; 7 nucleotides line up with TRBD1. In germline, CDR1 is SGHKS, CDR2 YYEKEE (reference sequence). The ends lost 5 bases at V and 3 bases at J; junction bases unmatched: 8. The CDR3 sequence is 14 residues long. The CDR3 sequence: CASRSGTEGYEQYF. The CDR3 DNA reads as TGTGCCAGCAGATCTGGGACAGAAGGCTACGAGCAGTACTTC. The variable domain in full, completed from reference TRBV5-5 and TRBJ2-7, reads DAGVTQSPTHLIKTRGQQVTLRCSPISGHKSVSWYQQVLGQGPQFIFQYYEKEERGRGNFPDRFSARQFPNYSSELNVNALLLGDSALYLCASRSGTEGYEQYFGPGTRLTVT.

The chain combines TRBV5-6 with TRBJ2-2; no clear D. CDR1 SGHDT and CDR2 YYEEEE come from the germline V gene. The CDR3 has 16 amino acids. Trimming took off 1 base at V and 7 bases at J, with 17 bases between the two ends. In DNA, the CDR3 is TGTGCCAGCAGCTTGTTTTTGGCCCTCTGGGGCGGGGAGCTGTTTTTT. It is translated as CASSLFLALWGGELFF. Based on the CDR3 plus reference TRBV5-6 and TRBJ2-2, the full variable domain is DAGVTQSPTHLIKTRGQQVTLRCSPKSGHDTVSWYQQALGQGPQFIFQYYEEEERQRGNFPDRFSGHQFPNYSSELNVNALLLGDSALYLCASSLFLALWGGELFFGEGSRLTVL.

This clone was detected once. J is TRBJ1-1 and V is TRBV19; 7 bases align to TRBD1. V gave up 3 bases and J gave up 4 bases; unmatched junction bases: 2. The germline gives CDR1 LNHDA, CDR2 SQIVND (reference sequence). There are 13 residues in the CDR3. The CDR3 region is CASSIWDSTEAFF. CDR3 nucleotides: TGTGCCAGTAGTATTTGGGACAGCACTGAAGCTTTCTTT.

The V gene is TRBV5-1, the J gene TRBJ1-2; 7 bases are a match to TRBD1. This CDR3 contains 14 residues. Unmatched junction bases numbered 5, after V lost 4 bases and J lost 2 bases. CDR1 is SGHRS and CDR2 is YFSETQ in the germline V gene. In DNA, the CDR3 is TGCGCCAGCAGCGCCGGACAGGCAAACTATGGCTACACCTTC. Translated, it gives CASSAGQANYGYTF.

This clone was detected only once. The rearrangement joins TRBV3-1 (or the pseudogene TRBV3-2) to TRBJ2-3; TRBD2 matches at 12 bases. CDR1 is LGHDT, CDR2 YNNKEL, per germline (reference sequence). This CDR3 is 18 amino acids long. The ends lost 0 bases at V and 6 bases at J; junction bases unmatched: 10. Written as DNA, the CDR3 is TGTGCCAGCAGCCAAGACATAGGGCTAGCGGGGGGGTTGGATACGCAGTATTTT. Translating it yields CASSQDIGLAGGLDTQYF.

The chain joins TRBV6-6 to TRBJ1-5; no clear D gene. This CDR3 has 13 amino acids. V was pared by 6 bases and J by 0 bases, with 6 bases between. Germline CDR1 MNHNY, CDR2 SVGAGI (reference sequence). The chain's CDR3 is CASRGDSNQPQHF. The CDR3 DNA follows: TGTGCCAGCAGAGGTGATAGCAATCAGCCCCAGCATTTT.

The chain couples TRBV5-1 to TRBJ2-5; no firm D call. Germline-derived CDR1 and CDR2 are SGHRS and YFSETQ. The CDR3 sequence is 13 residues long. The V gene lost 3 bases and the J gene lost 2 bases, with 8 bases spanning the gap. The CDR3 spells CASSWVSQETQYF. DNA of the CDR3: TGCGCCAGCAGCTGGGTCTCACAAGAGACCCAGTACTTC. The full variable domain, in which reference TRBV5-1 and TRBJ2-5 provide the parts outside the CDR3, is KAGVTQTPRYLIKTRGQQVTLSCSPISGHRSVSWYQQTPGQGLQFLFEYFSETQRNKGNFPGRFSGRQFSNSRSEMNVSTLELGDSALYLCASSWVSQETQYFGPGTRLLVL.

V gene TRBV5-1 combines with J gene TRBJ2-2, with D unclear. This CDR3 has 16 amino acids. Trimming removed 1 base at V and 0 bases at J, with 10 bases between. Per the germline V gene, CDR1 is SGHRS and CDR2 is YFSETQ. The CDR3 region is CASSLSGAANTGELFF. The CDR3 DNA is TGCGCCAGCAGCTTGTCTGGCGCCGCGAACACCGGGGAGCTGTTTTTT.

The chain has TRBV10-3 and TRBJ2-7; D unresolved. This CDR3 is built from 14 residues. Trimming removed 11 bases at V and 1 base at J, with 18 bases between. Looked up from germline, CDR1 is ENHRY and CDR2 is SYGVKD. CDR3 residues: CAPLETQNSYEQYF. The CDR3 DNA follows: TGTGCCCCCCTTGAGACACAAAATTCCTACGAGCAGTACTTC.

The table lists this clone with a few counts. The DNA for the CDR3 is TGCAGTGCTAGTACCCCGAGGGACACTGAAGCTTTCTTT. Encoded protein: CSASTPRDTEAFF. This sequence joins TRBV20-1 and TRBJ1-1, with no clear D. V was trimmed by 3 bases and J by 3 bases, leaving 11 bases between them. CDR1 is DFQATT and CDR2 is SNEGSKA in the germline V gene (reference sequence). This CDR3 is built from 13 residues.

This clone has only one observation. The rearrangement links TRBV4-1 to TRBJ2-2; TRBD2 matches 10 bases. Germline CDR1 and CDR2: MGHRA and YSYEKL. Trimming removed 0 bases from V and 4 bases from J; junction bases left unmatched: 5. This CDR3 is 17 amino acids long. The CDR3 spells CASSQEASGGRTGELFF. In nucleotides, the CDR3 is TGCGCCAGCAGCCAAGAGGCTAGCGGGGGACGCACCGGGGAGCTGTTTTTT.

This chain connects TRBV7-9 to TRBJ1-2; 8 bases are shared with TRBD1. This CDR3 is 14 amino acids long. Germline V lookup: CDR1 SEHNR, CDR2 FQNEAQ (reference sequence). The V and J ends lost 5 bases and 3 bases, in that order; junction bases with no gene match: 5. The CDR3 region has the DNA TGTGCCAGCAGCCCCGGGACAGGAGACTATGGCTACACCTTC. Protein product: CASSPGTGDYGYTF.

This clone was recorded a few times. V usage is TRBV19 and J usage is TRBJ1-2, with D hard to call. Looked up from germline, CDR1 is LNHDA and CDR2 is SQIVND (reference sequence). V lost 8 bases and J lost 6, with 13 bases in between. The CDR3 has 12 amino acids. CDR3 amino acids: CASSGWKNGYTF. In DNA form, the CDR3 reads TGTGCCAGTTCCGGGTGGAAAAATGGCTACACCTTC.

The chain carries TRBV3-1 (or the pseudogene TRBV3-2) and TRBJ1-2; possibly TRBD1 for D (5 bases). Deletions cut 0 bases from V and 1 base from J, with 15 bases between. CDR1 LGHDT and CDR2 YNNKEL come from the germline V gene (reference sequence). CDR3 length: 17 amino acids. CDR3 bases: TGTGCCAGCAGCCAAGATAAGGGGACGAGGGGTAACTATGGCTACACCTTC. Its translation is CASSQDKGTRGNYGYTF.

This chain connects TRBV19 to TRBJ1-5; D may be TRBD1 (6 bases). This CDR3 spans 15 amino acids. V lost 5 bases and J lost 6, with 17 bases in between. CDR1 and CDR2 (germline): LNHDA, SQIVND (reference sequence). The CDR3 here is CASSARQGYGQPQHF. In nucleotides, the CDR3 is TGTGCCAGTAGTGCCCGCCAGGGGTATGGTCAGCCCCAGCATTTT.